Presented here are 5 T cell receptor beta chains from one specimen sequenced in a study of T-cell reconstitution after alpha-beta-depleted transplantation in children. A TCRbeta library incorporating unique molecular identifiers was prepared. TCRdb used MiXCR to reprocess the PCR reads, holding one entry per CDR3 protein. Of about a million distinct CDR3 sequences listed, about 29% are singletons. Sample: PBMCs, mostly from graft donor cells, taken 360 days after TCRalphabeta/CD19-depleted stem cell transplant. The receptors shown here come from a boy under two years old who had a stem cell transplant for SCID, so the T cells may come from the graft donor.

V gene TRBV6-2 or TRBV6-3 combines with J gene TRBJ2-7; perhaps TRBD1 as D (6 bases). Trimming removed 4 bases from V and 3 bases from J, with 13 bases in between. CDR1 is MNHEY and CDR2 is SVGEGT in the germline V gene. This CDR3 has 14 residues. This chain's CDR3 is CASSFGQTNYEQYF. The CDR3 nucleotides read TGTGCCAGCAGTTTCGGACAGACGAACTACGAGCAGTACTTC.

The rearrangement uses TRBV28 and TRBJ1-5; D remains unclear. Germline V gives CDR1 MDHEN, CDR2 SYDVKM. V lost 10 bases and J 0 bases, leaving 13 bases between the germline ends. CDR3 length equals 14 residues. The CDR3 loop is CATATNLSNQPQHF. The CDR3 nucleotides are TGTGCCACCGCGACTAACCTTAGCAATCAGCCCCAGCATTTT.

V usage is TRBV11-2 and J usage is TRBJ1-3; D ambiguous. Germline V gene data show CDR1 as SGHAT and CDR2 as FQNNGV. The CDR3 is 12 residues long. Trimming shortened V by 8 bases and J by 7 bases, and 12 bases separated the two germline ends. The CDR3 DNA reads as TGTGCCAGCGCCGGAGCCGGGAACACCATATATTTT. Protein: CASAGAGNTIYF.

This chain connects TRBV4-1 to TRBJ2-2; D not resolved. Germline CDR1 and CDR2: MGHRA and YSYEKL. This CDR3 is 12 amino acids long. With 6 bases removed from V and 7 bases from J, the gap between germline ends came to 9 bases. CDR3 DNA: TGCGCCAGCAGTCACGAGCTCGGGGAGCTGTTTTTT. Its protein product is CASSHELGELFF.

Only a few counts were recorded for this clonotype. In DNA form, the CDR3 reads TGTGCCAGCAGTGAGGGGGCAGGGTCCTACACCTTC. It is translated as CASSEGAGSYTF. The chain recombines TRBV2 with TRBJ1-2, with D possibly being TRBD1 (6 bases). In germline, CDR1 is SNHLY, CDR2 FYNNEI. Trimming took 3 bases from V and 10 from J, leaving 12 bases between them. The CDR3 has 12 amino acids.